Following are 19 T cell receptor beta chains from one sample sequenced in a study of T cell responses to AZD1222 COVID-19 vaccine. Profiling relied on immunoSEQ multiplex PCR, and the TCRdb table lists in-frame clones only, not all of them. The table lists 150,000 to 200,000 clones, 70% to 90% of them singletons. The sample here was peripheral blood, taken on day 0 of AZD1222 vaccination. The receptor set was obtained from an adult in good health.

This rearrangement joins TRBV2 to TRBJ1-6; D perhaps matches TRBD1 (5 bases). Germline values: CDR1 SNHLY, CDR2 FYNNEI. The CDR3 covers 15 residues. Trimming stripped 5 bases from V and 5 bases from J, with 13 bases between. Here the CDR3 reads CASSRGRPNNSPLHF. Here the CDR3 DNA reads TGTGCCAGCAGTAGGGGACGACCGAATAATTCACCCCTCCACTTT.

Here the CDR3 reads CASRRWKGEKLFF. In nucleotides, the CDR3 is TGTGCCAGCAGGAGATGGAAGGGGGAAAAACTGTTTTTT. The V and J genes are TRBV6-5 and TRBJ1-4, with TRBD1 as a possible D gene (5 bases). V was shortened by 6 bases and J by 8 bases, with 13 bases between the two germline ends. From germline, CDR1 is MNHEY and CDR2 SVGAGI. The CDR3 contains 13 residues.

This chain links TRBV7-3 with TRBJ2-2; tentative D call: TRBD2 (7 bases). The CDR3 has 18 amino acids. V lost 5 bases to trimming and J lost 4 bases, with 23 bases between them. The germline V gene encodes CDR1 SGHTA and CDR2 FQGTGA. DNA of the CDR3: TGTGCCAGCAGCCCCATCCGAAGGGGGAGGGCCACCACCGGGGAGCTGTTTTTT. This codes for CASSPIRRGRATTGELFF.

The rearrangement joins TRBV19 to TRBJ1-6; 9 nucleotides line up with TRBD1. The germline CDR1 and CDR2 sequences are LNHDA and SQIVND (reference sequence). Trimming cost V 7 bases and J 6 bases; bases outside gene matches: 4. This CDR3 has 14 amino acids. The CDR3 bases are TGTGCCAGTACCCCGGACAGGGGTAATTCACCCCTCCACTTT. This encodes CASTPDRGNSPLHF.

This clone has a handful of counts. The chain employs TRBV5-4 and TRBJ2-7, with 14 bases matching TRBD2. This CDR3 has 17 amino acids. CDR1 is SGHNT and CDR2 is YYREEE in the germline V gene (reference sequence). The V and J ends lost 4 bases and 1 base, in that order; junction bases with no gene match: 7. As DNA, the CDR3 is TGTGCCAGCAGCCAGACTAGCGGGAGGGTCCAGTCCTACGAGCAGTACTTC. Translated: CASSQTSGRVQSYEQYF. The variable domain in full, with the rest retrieved from reference TRBV5-4 and TRBJ2-7, is ETGVTQSPTHLIKTRGQQVTLRCSSQSGHNTVSWYQQALGQGPQFIFQYYREEENGRGNFPPRFSGLQFPNYSSELNVNALELDDSALYLCASSQTSGRVQSYEQYFGPGTRLTVT.

The rearrangement uses TRBV9 and TRBJ1-2; TRBD1 might be the D (6 bases). CDR3 length: 14 residues. V lost 3 bases, J lost 8 bases, and 17 bases lay in between. CDR1 and CDR2 (germline): SGDLS, YYNGEE. CDR3 in DNA: TGTGCCAGCAGCGCCGAAGAGGGGGGTTACGGCTACACCTTC. Protein product: CASSAEEGGYGYTF. The full variable domain, completed using reference TRBV9 and TRBJ1-2, is DSGVTQTPKHLITATGQRVTLRCSPRSGDLSVYWYQQSLDQGLQFLIQYYNGEERAKGNILERFSAQQFPDLHSELNLSSLELGDSALYFCASSAEEGGYGYTFGSGTRLTVV.

This chain connects TRBV6-5 to TRBJ1-1; D is ambiguous. Germline lookup yields CDR1 MNHEY and CDR2 SVGAGI. The CDR3 has 11 residues. The V end was cut by 2 bases, the J end by 12 bases, with 10 bases between. The CDR3: CASSYPPTTFF. The CDR3, as DNA: TGTGCCAGCAGTTACCCCCCTACGACTTTCTTT.

V is TRBV6-2 or TRBV6-3 and J is TRBJ1-5; D call uncertain. Trimming removed 5 bases from V and 0 bases from J, with 11 bases in between. CDR1 is MNHEY and CDR2 is SVGEGT in the germline V gene. This CDR3 has 15 residues. In nucleotides, the CDR3 is TGTGCCAGCAGTGCACGCGGTTCTAGCAATCAGCCCCAGCATTTT. This codes for CASSARGSSNQPQHF.

J is TRBJ2-7 and V is TRBV6-6; 10 bases are shared with TRBD2. The ends lost 7 bases at V and 3 bases at J; junction bases unmatched: 9. Germline V gene lookup returns CDR1 MNHNY and CDR2 SVGAGI (reference sequence). The CDR3 runs to 15 residues. The CDR3 nucleotides are TGTGCCAGCACCCCTAGCGGGAGTGGCTTCTACGAGCAGTACTTC. Translated, it gives CASTPSGSGFYEQYF.

The chain combines TRBV4-1 with TRBJ1-4; 7 bases are a match to TRBD1. V shed 1 base, J shed 0 bases, and the junction held 2 bases outside the gene matches. The CDR3 extends over 16 amino acids. In germline, CDR1 is MGHRA, CDR2 YSYEKL. DNA of the CDR3: TGCGCCAGCAGCCAAGGGGACAGAACAACTAATGAAAAACTGTTTTTT. It specifies CASSQGDRTTNEKLFF.

This clone has a handful of counts. The chain employs TRBV2 and TRBJ1-3; D not resolved. V dropped 5 bases and J dropped 1 base, with 15 bases sitting between them. Germline CDR1 reads SNHLY; CDR2 reads FYNNEI. This CDR3 is 16 amino acids long. CDR3 residues: CASSPRVLSSGNTIYF. The CDR3 DNA reads as TGTGCCAGCAGTCCCCGGGTCCTCTCTTCTGGAAACACCATATATTTT.

V is TRBV30 and J is TRBJ2-2; D unresolved. With 1 base removed from V and 7 bases from J, the gap between germline ends came to 19 bases. CDR3 length equals 16 residues. The germline gives CDR1 GTSNPN, CDR2 SVGIG (reference sequence). This CDR3 reads CAWSEHRADYSGELFF. DNA for the CDR3: TGTGCCTGGAGTGAACACCGGGCCGATTACAGCGGGGAGCTGTTTTTT.

This clone appeared a single time. V usage is TRBV3-1 (or the pseudogene TRBV3-2) and J usage is TRBJ1-2; 8 bases agree with TRBD1. The trim removed 0 bases at V and 6 bases at J, leaving 9 bases unmatched. Per the germline V gene, CDR1 is LGHDT and CDR2 is YNNKEL (reference sequence). There are 16 residues in the CDR3. The CDR3 protein is CASSQDYRAGGNGYTF. Written as DNA, the CDR3 is TGTGCCAGCAGCCAAGATTATCGAGCAGGGGGCAATGGCTACACCTTC.

The chain is built from TRBV30 and TRBJ1-2, with TRBD1 as a possible D gene (6 bases). Deletions cut 7 bases from V and 1 base from J, with 19 bases between. CDR3 size: 15 residues. CDR1 and CDR2 (germline): GTSNPN, SVGIG (reference sequence). CDR3 DNA: TGTGCCTTCCGAAGAGCAGGGGCGATTAACTATGGCTACACCTTC. Translated, it gives CAFRRAGAINYGYTF.

V and J are TRBV7-9 and TRBJ2-7, with D maybe TRBD2 (5 bases). Germline lookup yields CDR1 SEHNR and CDR2 FQNEAQ (reference sequence). CDR3 length: 13 residues. V shed 2 bases and J shed 6 bases, with 11 bases lying between them. Here the CDR3 DNA reads TGTGCCAGCAGCTTACTAGAGGGTGGCGAGCAGTACTTC. Its translation is CASSLLEGGEQYF.

The chain couples TRBV11-2 to TRBJ2-7, with 9 bases identical to TRBD2. CDR1 is SGHAT, CDR2 FQNNGV, per germline. The trim removed 0 bases at V and 3 bases at J, leaving 6 bases unmatched. The length of the CDR3 is 16 residues. The CDR3 here is CASSLDPSGRNYEQYF. The CDR3, as DNA: TGTGCCAGCAGCTTAGACCCAAGCGGGAGGAACTACGAGCAGTACTTC.

V is TRBV30 and J is TRBJ2-2, with D possibly matching TRBD2 (5 bases). Trimming removed 5 bases at V and 2 bases at J, with 21 bases between. Germline V lookup: CDR1 GTSNPN, CDR2 SVGIG (reference sequence). This CDR3 spans 17 amino acids. CDR3 bases: TGTGCCTGGGCGAGAAATTCCGGAGGCAGTAACACCGGGGAGCTGTTTTTT. The encoded protein is CAWARNSGGSNTGELFF.

This chain connects TRBV7-9 to TRBJ1-2; 8 nucleotides line up with TRBD1. This CDR3 has 15 amino acids. V dropped 6 bases and J dropped 9; count of bases not matched to a gene: 15. Germline loops: CDR1 SEHNR, CDR2 FQNEAQ (reference sequence). CDR3 coding DNA: TGTGCCAGCAGTTTGCCGGGACAGGCGAAGGAGCGCTACACCTTC. Its protein product is CASSLPGQAKERYTF.

The V and J genes are TRBV21-1 and TRBJ1-6. TRBV21-1 is deemed a pseudogene. The CDR3 length is 20 residues. Here the CDR3 reads CATPRSPGRILDYYNSPLHF. CDR3 nucleotide sequence: TGTGCCACTCCACGTTCTCCGGGACGGATCCTAGACTACTATAATTCACCCCTCCACTTT.